Following are 11 T cell receptor beta chains from one sample sequenced in a study of Graves' ophthalmopathy and Graves' hyperthyroidism. Amplified TCR beta CDR3 regions were obtained using RNA transcripts as template. Amplification began with first-round RT-PCR using HTBI primers, then second-round multiplex PCR was performed. Using its own MiXCR run on the multiplex PCR reads, TCRdb lists one record per CDR3 protein. The data hold about 15,000 distinct CDR3 sequences, with 46% observed a single time. Material: peripheral blood. The receptors stem from a woman aged 40 to 49 with stable Graves' hyperthyroidism.

DNA of the CDR3: TGTGCCAGCAGTCTAGGGACGGCTAGCACAGATACGCAGTATTTT. Protein sequence: CASSLGTASTDTQYF. The chain couples TRBV6-4 to TRBJ2-3; TRBD1 or TRBD2 may be the D gene (5 bases each). V dropped 5 bases and J dropped 0 bases, with 12 bases sitting between them. The CDR3 runs to 15 residues. From germline, CDR1 is MRHNA and CDR2 SNTAGT.

Remarks on this clonotype: As the CDR3 is not closed by the conserved phenylalanine or tryptophan, this likely results from a read error. The V gene is TRBV20-1, the J gene TRBJ1-5; a possible D gene is TRBD1 (6 bases). CDR3 length: 13 residues. Trimming shortened V by 4 bases and J by 0 bases, and 7 bases separated the two germline ends. Germline V gene sequence: CDR1 DFQATT, CDR2 SNEGSKA (reference sequence). The CDR3 DNA reads as TGCAGTGCTACAGGGGTTAGCAATCAGCCCCAGCATGGT. Translated: CSATGVSNQPQHG.

This clonotype was counted ten times or more. The chain couples TRBV20-1 to TRBJ2-5, with 13 bases fitting TRBD2. The CDR3 covers 16 residues. CDR1 is DFQATT, CDR2 SNEGSKA, per germline (reference sequence). V was clipped by 1 base and J by 5 bases; unmatched bases: 7. The CDR3 protein is CSARATSGGALETQYF. In nucleotides, the CDR3 is TGCAGTGCTAGAGCAACTAGCGGGGGGGCACTGGAGACCCAGTACTTC.

There are many counts of this clonotype. This chain joins TRBV7-2 and TRBJ1-2; 7 bases agree with TRBD1. Germline loops: CDR1 SGHTA, CDR2 FQGNSA. This CDR3 is built from 15 residues. The V gene end was trimmed by 1 base and the J gene end by 8 bases; junction bases not matched to a gene: 10. This CDR3 reads CASSLVWAGGNGYTF. Here the CDR3 DNA reads TGTGCCAGCAGCTTAGTTTGGGCAGGGGGTAACGGCTACACCTTC.

This clonotype showed up just a few times. The J gene is TRBJ2-2, the V gene TRBV6-1, with D unclear. There are 15 residues in the CDR3. In germline, CDR1 is MNHNS, CDR2 SASEGT. Trimming pared 3 bases from V and 6 bases from J, leaving 14 bases between. CDR3 protein: CASSEHKWDPGELFF. The CDR3 DNA reads TGTGCCAGCAGTGAGCATAAGTGGGATCCCGGGGAGCTGTTTTTT.

V and J are TRBV29-1 and TRBJ1-3; unclear D gene. This CDR3 region has 13 residues. Deletions cut 2 bases from V and 4 bases from J, with 9 bases between. Germline values: CDR1 SQVTM, CDR2 ANQGSEA. DNA of the CDR3: TGCAGCGTTGAAAAGACCTCCGGAAACACCATATATTTT. Protein: CSVEKTSGNTIYF.

Comment on this clonotype: Being one base from a much bigger clone, this may be a read error. The V call is TRBV7-3, the J call TRBJ2-1; 11 bases align to TRBD2. Germline V gene data show CDR1 as SGHTA and CDR2 as FQGTGA. This CDR3 spans 17 amino acids. The ends lost 4 bases at V and 9 bases at J; junction bases unmatched: 14. CDR3 in DNA: TGTGCCAGCAGCTCCGGACTAGCGGGTTACCTTCGGGGTGAGCAGTTCTTC. The encoded protein is CASSSGLAGYLRGEQFF.

This chain links TRBV18 with TRBJ1-3, with D unclear. The CDR3 has 13 residues. Germline V gene data show CDR1 as KGHSH and CDR2 as LQKENI. V lost 3 bases and J lost 5, with 8 bases in between. The CDR3 loop is CASSPGLRNTIYF. Here the CDR3 DNA reads TGTGCCAGCTCACCGGGGTTGAGAAACACCATATATTTT.

J is TRBJ2-7 and V is TRBV7-9; D is possibly TRBD1 (6 bases). Germline CDR1 is SEHNR and CDR2 is FQNEAQ (reference sequence). The V and J ends lost 5 bases and 4 bases respectively, with 18 bases between them. The CDR3 extends over 15 amino acids. CDR3 sequence (DNA): TGTGCCAGCAGCCCCCCTTGGGACACGAAGTACGAGCAGTACTTC. Encoded protein: CASSPPWDTKYEQYF.

The chain combines TRBV6-9 with TRBJ2-7, with 11 bases identical to TRBD1. CDR1 and CDR2 from the germline V gene are MNHGY and SVAAGI. The CDR3 is 19 amino acids. The junction had 17 bases not matched to a gene; V was cut back by 5 bases and J by 2 bases. In DNA, the CDR3 is TGTGCCAGCAGTCCAATGCCGGGACAGGGGGTTCTTAATGCCTACGAGCAGTACTTC. This codes for CASSPMPGQGVLNAYEQYF.

This clonotype occurred a few times. The genes are TRBV5-6 and TRBJ2-5, with D tentatively TRBD2 (6 bases). The CDR3 length is 17 residues. Trimming took off 3 bases at V and 3 bases at J, with 21 bases between the two ends. Germline loops: CDR1 SGHDT, CDR2 YYEEEE. The CDR3 region has the DNA TGTGCCAGCAGCTCGGGACTCGAAGCTCGTGGGGAAGAGACCCAGTACTTC. This gives the protein CASSSGLEARGEETQYF.